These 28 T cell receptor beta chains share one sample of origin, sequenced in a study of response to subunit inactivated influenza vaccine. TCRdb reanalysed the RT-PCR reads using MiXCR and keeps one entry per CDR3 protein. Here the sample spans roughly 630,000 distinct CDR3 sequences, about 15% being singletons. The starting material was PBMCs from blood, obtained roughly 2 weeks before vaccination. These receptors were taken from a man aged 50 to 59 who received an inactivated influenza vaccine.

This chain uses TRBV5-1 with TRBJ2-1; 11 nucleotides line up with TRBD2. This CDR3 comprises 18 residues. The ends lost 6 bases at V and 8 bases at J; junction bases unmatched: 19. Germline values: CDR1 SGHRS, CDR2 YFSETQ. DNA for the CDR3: TGCGCCAGCACCTCCCGGGCCTGCACTAGCGGGAGTGTGGATGAGCAGTTCTTC. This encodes CASTSRACTSGSVDEQFF.

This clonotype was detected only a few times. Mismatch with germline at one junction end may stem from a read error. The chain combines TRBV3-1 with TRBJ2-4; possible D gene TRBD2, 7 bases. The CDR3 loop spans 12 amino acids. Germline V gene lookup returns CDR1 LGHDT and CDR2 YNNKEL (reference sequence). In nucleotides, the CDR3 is TGTGCCAGCAGCCATGAGGGGGGGAGCCTCCACTTC. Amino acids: CASSHEGGSLHF.

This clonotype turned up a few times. CDR3 region: CASSESSGTEETQYF. The CDR3, as DNA: TGTGCCAGCAGCGAGTCTTCCGGGACAGAAGAGACCCAGTACTTC. The rearrangement uses TRBV2 and TRBJ2-5; 7 positions match TRBD1. V trimming: 6 bases; J trimming: 3 bases; junction bases outside the gene matches: 10. The germline CDR1 and CDR2 sequences are SNHLY and FYNNEI. This CDR3 spans 15 amino acids.

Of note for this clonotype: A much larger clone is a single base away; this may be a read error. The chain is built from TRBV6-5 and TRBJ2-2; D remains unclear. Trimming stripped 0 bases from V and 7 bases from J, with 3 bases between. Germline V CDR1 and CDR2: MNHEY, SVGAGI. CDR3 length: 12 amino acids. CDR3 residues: CASSYSNGELFF. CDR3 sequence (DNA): TGTGCCAGCAGTTACTCCAACGGGGAGCTGTTTTTT.

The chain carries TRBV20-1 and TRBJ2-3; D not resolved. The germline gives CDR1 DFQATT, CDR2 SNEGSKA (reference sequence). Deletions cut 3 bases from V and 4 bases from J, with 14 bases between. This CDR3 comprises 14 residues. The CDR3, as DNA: TGCAGTGCTAGGGTCAGCTACTCCCCAGATACGCAGTATTTT. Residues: CSARVSYSPDTQYF.

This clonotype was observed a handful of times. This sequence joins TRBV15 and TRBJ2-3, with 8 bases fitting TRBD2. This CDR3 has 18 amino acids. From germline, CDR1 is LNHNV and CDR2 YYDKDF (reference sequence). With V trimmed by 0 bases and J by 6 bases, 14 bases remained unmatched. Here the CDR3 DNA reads TGTGCCACCAGCAGAGATTTGGTAGCGGGGATGCAACAGGATACGCAGTATTTT. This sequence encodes CATSRDLVAGMQQDTQYF.

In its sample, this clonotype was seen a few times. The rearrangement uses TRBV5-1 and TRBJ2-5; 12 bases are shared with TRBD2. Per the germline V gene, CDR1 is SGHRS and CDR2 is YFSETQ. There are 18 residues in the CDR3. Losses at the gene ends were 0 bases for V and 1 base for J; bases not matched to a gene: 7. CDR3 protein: CASSLGLAGEHRQETQYF. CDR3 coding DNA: TGCGCCAGCAGCTTGGGACTAGCGGGGGAGCACCGCCAAGAGACCCAGTACTTC.

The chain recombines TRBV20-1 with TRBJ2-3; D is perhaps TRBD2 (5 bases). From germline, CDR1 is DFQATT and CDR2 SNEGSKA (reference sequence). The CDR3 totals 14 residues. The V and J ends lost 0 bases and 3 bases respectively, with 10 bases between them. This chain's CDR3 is CSARDRRRTDTQYF. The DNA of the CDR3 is TGCAGTGCTAGAGACAGGAGGAGGACAGATACGCAGTATTTT.

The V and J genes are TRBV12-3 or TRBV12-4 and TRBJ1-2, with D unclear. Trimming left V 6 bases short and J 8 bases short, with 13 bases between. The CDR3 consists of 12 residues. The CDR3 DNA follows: TGTGCCAGCAGCTCCGGCCCTCGGGGCTACACCTTC. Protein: CASSSGPRGYTF.

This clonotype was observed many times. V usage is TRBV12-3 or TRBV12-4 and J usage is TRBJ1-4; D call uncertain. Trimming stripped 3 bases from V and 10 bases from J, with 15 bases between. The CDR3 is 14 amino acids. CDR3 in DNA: TGTGCCAGCAGTTTCCGCCAGTTCAGTGGAAAACTGTTTTTT. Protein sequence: CASSFRQFSGKLFF.

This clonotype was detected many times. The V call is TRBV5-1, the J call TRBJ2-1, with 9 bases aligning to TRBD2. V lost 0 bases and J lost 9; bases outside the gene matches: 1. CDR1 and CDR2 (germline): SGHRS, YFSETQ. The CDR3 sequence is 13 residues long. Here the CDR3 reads CASSLGLAVEQFF. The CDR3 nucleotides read TGCGCCAGCAGCTTGGGACTAGCGGTTGAGCAGTTCTTC.

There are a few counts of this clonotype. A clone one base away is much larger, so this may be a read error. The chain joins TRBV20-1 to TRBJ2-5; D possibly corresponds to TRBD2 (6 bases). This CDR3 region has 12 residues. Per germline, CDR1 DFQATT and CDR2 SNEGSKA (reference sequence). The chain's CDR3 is CSAGDGRETQYF. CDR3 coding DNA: TGCAGTGCTGGAGATGGGAGGGAGACCCAGTACTTC.

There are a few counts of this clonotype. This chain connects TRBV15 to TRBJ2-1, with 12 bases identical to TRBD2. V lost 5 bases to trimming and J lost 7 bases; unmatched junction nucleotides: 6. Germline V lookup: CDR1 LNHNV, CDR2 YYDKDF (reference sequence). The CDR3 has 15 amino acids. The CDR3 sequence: CATSPTSGSSNEQFF. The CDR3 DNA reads TGTGCCACCAGCCCGACTAGCGGGAGCTCGAATGAGCAGTTCTTC.

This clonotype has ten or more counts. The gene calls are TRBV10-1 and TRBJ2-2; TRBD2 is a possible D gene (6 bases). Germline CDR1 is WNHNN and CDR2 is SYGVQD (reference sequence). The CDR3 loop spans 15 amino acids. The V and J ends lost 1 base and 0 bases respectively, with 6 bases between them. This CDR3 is CASSEWGANTGELFF. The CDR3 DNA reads TGCGCCAGCAGTGAGTGGGGGGCGAACACCGGGGAGCTGTTTTTT.

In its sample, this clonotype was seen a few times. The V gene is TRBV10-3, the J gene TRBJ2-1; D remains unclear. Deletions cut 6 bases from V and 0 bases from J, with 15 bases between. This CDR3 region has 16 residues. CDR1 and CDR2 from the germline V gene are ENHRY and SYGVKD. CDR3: CAIRARSSSSYNEQFF. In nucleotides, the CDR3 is TGTGCCATCAGGGCTAGATCTTCATCCTCCTACAATGAGCAGTTCTTC.

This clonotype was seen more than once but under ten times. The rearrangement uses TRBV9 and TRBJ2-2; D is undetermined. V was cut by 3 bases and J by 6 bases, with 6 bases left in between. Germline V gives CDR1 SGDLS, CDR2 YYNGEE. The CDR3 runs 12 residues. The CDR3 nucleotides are TGTGCCAGCAGCGGGCAACCCGGGGAGCTGTTTTTT. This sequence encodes CASSGQPGELFF.

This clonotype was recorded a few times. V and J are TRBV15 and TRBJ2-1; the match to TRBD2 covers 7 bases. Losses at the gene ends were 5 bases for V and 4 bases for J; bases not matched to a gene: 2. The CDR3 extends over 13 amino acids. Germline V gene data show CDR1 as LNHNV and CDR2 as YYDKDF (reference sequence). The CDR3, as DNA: TGTGCCACCAGCTCGGGGGGTTACAATGAGCAGTTCTTC. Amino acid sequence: CATSSGGYNEQFF.

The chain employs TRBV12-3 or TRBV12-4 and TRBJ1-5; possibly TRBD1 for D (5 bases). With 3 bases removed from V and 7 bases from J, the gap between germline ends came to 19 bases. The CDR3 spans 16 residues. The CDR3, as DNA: TGTGCCAGCAGTTTGAGTTTAGCAGGGACTTACCAGCCCCAGCATTTT. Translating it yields CASSLSLAGTYQPQHF.

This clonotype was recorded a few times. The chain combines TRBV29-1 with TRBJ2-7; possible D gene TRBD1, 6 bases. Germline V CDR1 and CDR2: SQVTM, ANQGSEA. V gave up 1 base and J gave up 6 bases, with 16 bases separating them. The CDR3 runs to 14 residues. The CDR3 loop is CSVEVTGLQGEQYF. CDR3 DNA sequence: TGCAGCGTTGAAGTTACAGGGCTTCAAGGCGAGCAGTACTTC.

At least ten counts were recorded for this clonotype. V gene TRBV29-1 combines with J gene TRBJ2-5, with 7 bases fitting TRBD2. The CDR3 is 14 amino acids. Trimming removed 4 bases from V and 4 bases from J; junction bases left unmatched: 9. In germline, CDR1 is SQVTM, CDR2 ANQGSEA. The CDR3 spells CSVAERGVGETQYF. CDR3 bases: TGCAGCGTTGCGGAACGGGGGGTCGGAGAGACCCAGTACTTC.

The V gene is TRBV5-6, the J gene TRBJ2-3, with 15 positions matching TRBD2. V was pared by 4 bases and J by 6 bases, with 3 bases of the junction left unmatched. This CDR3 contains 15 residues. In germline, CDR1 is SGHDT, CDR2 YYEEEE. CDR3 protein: CASSGLAGGRDTQYF. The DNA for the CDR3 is TGTGCCAGCAGCGGACTAGCGGGAGGGCGGGATACGCAGTATTTT.

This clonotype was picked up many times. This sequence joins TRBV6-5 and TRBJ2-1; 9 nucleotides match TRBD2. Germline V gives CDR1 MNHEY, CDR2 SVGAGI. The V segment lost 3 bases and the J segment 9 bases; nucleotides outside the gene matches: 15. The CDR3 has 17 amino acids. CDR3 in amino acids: CASSYSSGLAGRTEQFF. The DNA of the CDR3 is TGTGCCAGCAGTTATTCCTCGGGTCTAGCGGGAAGGACTGAGCAGTTCTTC.

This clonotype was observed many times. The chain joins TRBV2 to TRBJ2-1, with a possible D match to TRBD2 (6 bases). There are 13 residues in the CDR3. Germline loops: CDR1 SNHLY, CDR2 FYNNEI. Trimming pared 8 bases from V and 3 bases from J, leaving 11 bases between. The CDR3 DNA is TGTGCCAGCCGGGACTTCGACTACAATGAGCAGTTCTTC. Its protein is CASRDFDYNEQFF.

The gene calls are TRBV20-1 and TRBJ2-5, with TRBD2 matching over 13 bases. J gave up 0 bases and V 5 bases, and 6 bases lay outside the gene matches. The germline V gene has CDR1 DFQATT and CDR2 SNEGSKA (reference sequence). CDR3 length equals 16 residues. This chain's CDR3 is CSASGTSGKYQETQYF. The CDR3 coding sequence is TGCAGTGCTTCCGGGACTAGCGGGAAGTACCAAGAGACCCAGTACTTC.

This chain's CDR3 is CASSLQYQETQFF. The CDR3 DNA follows: TGCGCCAGCAGCTTGCAGTACCAAGAGACCCAGTTCTTC. The rearrangement uses TRBV5-1 and TRBJ2-5; D is undetermined. The better agreement between TRBJ2-1 and the DNA end casts doubt on the J call. Germline V lookup: CDR1 SGHRS, CDR2 YFSETQ. The CDR3 runs to 13 residues.

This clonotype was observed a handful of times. CDR3 sequence: CASSVAGAGYEQYF. The CDR3 DNA is TGTGCCAGCAGCGTAGCGGGGGCCGGGTACGAGCAGTACTTC. This chain uses TRBV9 with TRBJ2-7; tentatively, D is TRBD1 or TRBD2 (6 bases each). Germline values: CDR1 SGDLS, CDR2 YYNGEE. The V end was cut by 0 bases, the J end by 4 bases, with 11 bases between. The CDR3 is 14 amino acids.

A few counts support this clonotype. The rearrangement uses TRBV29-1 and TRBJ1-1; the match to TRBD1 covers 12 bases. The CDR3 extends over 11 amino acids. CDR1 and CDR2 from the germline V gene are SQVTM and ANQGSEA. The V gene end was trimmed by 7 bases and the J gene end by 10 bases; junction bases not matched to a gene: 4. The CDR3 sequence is CSEGQGAAAFF. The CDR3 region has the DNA TGCAGCGAGGGACAGGGGGCAGCAGCTTTCTTT.

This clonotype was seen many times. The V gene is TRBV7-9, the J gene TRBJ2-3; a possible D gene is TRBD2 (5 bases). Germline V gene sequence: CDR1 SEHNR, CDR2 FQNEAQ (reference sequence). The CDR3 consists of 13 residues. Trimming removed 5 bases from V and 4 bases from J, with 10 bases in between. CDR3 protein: CASSPKLADTQYF. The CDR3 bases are TGTGCCAGCAGCCCCAAACTAGCAGATACGCAGTATTTT.